This T cell receptor (beta chain) emerged from a study of blood T cell repertoires in COVID-19. Across the study: Specimens from acute and convalescent COVID-19 originated in the United States, Italy and Spain.

Original methodology: Amplifying reference gene primers gave estimates of nucleated cell counts. The repertoire was sequenced with immunoSEQ multiplex PCR; TCRdb's copy has only in-frame clones and lacks some. V, J and clone size are taken as reported in that table, and D and trimming were inferred from the DNA itself. Among 200,000 to 250,000 clones listed, approximately 86% were seen once. Trimming removed 3 bases from V and 2 bases from J, with 19 bases in between. CDR1 is LNHDA and CDR2 is SQIVND in the germline V gene (reference sequence). The CDR3 consists of 17 residues. This clone is a singleton in its sample.

V is TRBV19 and J is TRBJ1-2; a possible D gene is TRBD1 (6 bases). Material: PBMCs or T cells enriched from blood (not recorded which). This clonotype originated in a woman aged 25 to 39 who had been exposed to COVID-19. The CDR3 nucleotides are TGTGCCAGTAGTATCGCCTCCGGGACACTCCTCAACTATGGCTACACCTTC. Protein product: CASSIASGTLLNYGYTF.